This is a list of T cell receptor beta chains from one sample in a study of blood T cell repertoires in COVID-19. Only in-frame clones appear in the TCRdb table, and some are missing; sequencing was by immunoSEQ multiplex PCR. The data hold around 220,000 clones, with roughly nine tenths observed a single time. Sequencing was performed on peripheral blood. These receptors were obtained from a woman in her 50s with acute or convalescent COVID-19. Both conserved end residues are part of each CDR3. The order of the fields is clone size, V gene, J gene, D gene, CDR3 DNA, CDR3 protein. A D gene is named only where the DNA matches it firmly. Not every row has a clone size; where given, it reads once, few, many or a size class.

NA,TRBV5-6,TRBJ2-2,NA,TGTGCCAGCAGCCTCCCCCCAGGGACAAGGCTCACCGGGGAGCTGTTTTTT,CASSLPPGTRLTGELFF
NA,TRBV19,TRBJ1-1,NA,TGTGCCAGTAGTATAACCCCCCTACGGAACACTGAAGCTTTCTTT,CASSITPLRNTEAFF
NA,TRBV5-1,TRBJ1-1,TRBD1,TGCGCCAGCAGCCCCAGGACAGGGGAAATTCTAACGGCTGAAGCTTTCTTT,CASSPRTGEILTAEAFF
NA,TRBV7-2,TRBJ2-7,NA,TGTGCCAGCAGCTTAGCGGGAGCTTACGAGCAGTACTTC,CASSLAGAYEQYF
few,TRBV19,TRBJ1-1,NA,TGTGCCAGTAGTATAGAAATGGGGCGGCAGAGGGCTTTCTTT,CASSIEMGRQRAFF
NA,TRBV5-1,TRBJ2-7,TRBD1,TGCGCCAGCAGTCCCAGGACAGGGAACATTCCCTACGAGCAGTACTTC,CASSPRTGNIPYEQYF
NA,TRBV6-2/TRBV6-3,TRBJ2-3,NA,TGTGCCAGCAGTTGGGCAGGGGTAGAAGATACGCAGTATTTT,CASSWAGVEDTQYF
once,TRBV5-5,TRBJ1-3,TRBD1,TGTGCCAGCAGCCGGACAGGCCCGCCGAACACCATATATTTT,CASSRTGPPNTIYF
NA,TRBV5-1,TRBJ2-3,NA,TGCGCCAGCAGCTTGGCGGAGGCCGGCGATACGCAGTATTTT,CASSLAEAGDTQYF
NA,TRBV19,TRBJ1-5,TRBD1,TGTGCCAGCCAGGACAGGGGAAATCAGCCCCAGCATTTT,CASQDRGNQPQHF
NA,TRBV6-5,TRBJ1-3,NA,TGTGCCAGCAGCCGAGCAGGGTCAGGAAACACCATATATTTT,CASSRAGSGNTIYF
NA,TRBV7-2,TRBJ2-3,TRBD2,TGTGCCAGCAGCTCCAAGCGGGGGGGCCGGTACGATACGCAGTATTTT,CASSSKRGGRYDTQYF
NA,TRBV4-1,TRBJ2-5,NA,TGCGCCAGCAGCCAAGCTCCTCAAGAGACCCAGTACTTC,CASSQAPQETQYF
NA,TRBV7-2,TRBJ1-2,TRBD1,TGTGCCAGCAGCTCCCGGGACAGGGGATCGTATGGCTACACCTTC,CASSSRDRGSYGYTF
NA,TRBV19,TRBJ2-7,NA,TGTGCCAGTAGTATAGGTCCCCTACGGGAGCTCTCCTACGAGCAGTACTTC,CASSIGPLRELSYEQYF
NA,TRBV30,TRBJ1-6,TRBD1,TGTGCCTGGAGCCCTCTTTCGGGACAGGGCTCCCACTTT,CAWSPLSGQGSHF
once,TRBV11-2,TRBJ2-1,NA,TGTGCCAGCAGCCAGGGTACGAATGAGCAGTTCTTC,CASSQGTNEQFF
NA,TRBV27,TRBJ1-5,TRBD1,TGTGCCAGCAGTGACAGGGGGAAACAGCCCCAGCATTTT,CASSDRGKQPQHF
NA,TRBV30,TRBJ1-1,NA,TGTGCCTGGAGTGCCCTGGGAGGGGCGCACACTGAAGCTTTCTTT,CAWSALGGAHTEAFF
NA,TRBV6-1,TRBJ1-6,NA,TGTGCCAGCAGTGAAAACAGTCCCTATAATTCACCCCTCCACTTT,CASSENSPYNSPLHF
NA,TRBV6-5,TRBJ2-1,TRBD2,TGTGCCAGCAGAAAAGGGACTAGCGAGAATGAGCAGTTCTTC,CASRKGTSENEQFF
NA,TRBV11-2,TRBJ2-1,NA,TGTGCCAGCAGCTTAGTACCGGCAGCGGTTGGTGAGCAGTTCTTC,CASSLVPAAVGEQFF
NA,TRBV7-9,TRBJ2-3,TRBD2,TGTGCCAGCAGCTTAGCAAACTTCCCTAGCGGGGCCACAGATACGCAGTATTTT,CASSLANFPSGATDTQYF
NA,TRBV7-2,TRBJ2-7,NA,TGTGCCAGCAGCCTACAGGGGGGACTAGCCTCCTACGAGCAGTACTTC,CASSLQGGLASYEQYF
once,TRBV9,TRBJ2-3,NA,TGTGCCAGCAGCGTATACGGACTCACAGATACGCAGTATTTT,CASSVYGLTDTQYF
NA,TRBV9,TRBJ2-1,NA,TGTGCCAGCAGCGTAGTCGGGGGGCCCTACAATGAGCAGTTCTTC,CASSVVGGPYNEQFF
NA,TRBV18,TRBJ2-5,NA,TGTGCCAGCTCACCACGGTCCGGACAGCAAGAGACCCAGTACTTC,CASSPRSGQQETQYF
NA,TRBV30,TRBJ2-7,NA,TGTGCCTGTACAGGGTCCCACTACGAGCAGTACTTC,CACTGSHYEQYF
NA,TRBV6-2/TRBV6-3,TRBJ2-1,TRBD2,TGTGCCAGCAGTTACTCTGGGGGGGATAGGGACAATGAGCAGTTCTTC,CASSYSGGDRDNEQFF
NA,TRBV21-1,TRBJ2-5,NA,TGTGCCAGCAGTCCCCCCCCGGACAGGAGGTACCAAGAGACCCAGTACTTC,CASSPPPDRRYQETQYF
NA,TRBV6-6,TRBJ1-2,TRBD1,TGTGCCAGCAGTTGGACAGGGGCTACCCTTAACTATGGCTACACCTTC,CASSWTGATLNYGYTF
NA,TRBV7-6,TRBJ1-6,TRBD1,TGTGCCAGCAGCCAAGGACAGGGTCACTCACCCCTCCACTTT,CASSQGQGHSPLHF
NA,TRBV2,TRBJ1-5,TRBD1,TGTGCCAGCACTCCGACAGGGGGTTGGAATCAGCCCCAGCATTTT,CASTPTGGWNQPQHF
once,TRBV12-3/TRBV12-4,TRBJ2-1,NA,TGTGCCAGCAACACAGCGGCATACAATGAGCAGTTCTTC,CASNTAAYNEQFF
NA,TRBV9,TRBJ2-5,TRBD1,TGTGCCAGCAGCCCAGGGACAGGGGTACGCTCAGAGACCCAGTACTTC,CASSPGTGVRSETQYF
NA,TRBV9,TRBJ2-2,NA,TGTGCCAGCAGCGTAGGTCCGGACACCGGGGAGCTGTTTTTT,CASSVGPDTGELFF
NA,TRBV19,TRBJ2-6,NA,TGTGCCAGTACCCCGGGGGAGAGCTCTGGGGCCAACGTCCTGACTTTC,CASTPGESSGANVLTF
NA,TRBV2,TRBJ2-3,TRBD2,TGTGCCAGCAAGCGGGTTCCGACTAGCGGGAGCCCAGATACGCAGTATTTT,CASKRVPTSGSPDTQYF
NA,TRBV10-3,TRBJ2-7,TRBD2,TGTGCCATCAGCCCCACTAGCGGGAGCACCGGCGGATCGTACGAGCAGTACTTC,CAISPTSGSTGGSYEQYF
NA,TRBV2,TRBJ1-2,NA,TGTGCCACGGGCCAGGCAGGGGCCCTCCCCAGCTACACCTTC,CATGQAGALPSYTF
once,TRBV19,TRBJ1-4,NA,TGTGCCAGTAGTCCCACCGGGGCAACTAATGAAAAACTGTTTTTT,CASSPTGATNEKLFF
NA,TRBV9,TRBJ2-1,TRBD2,TGTGCCAGCAGCCCGCGGGGGAGCTCCTACAATGAGCAGTTCTTC,CASSPRGSSYNEQFF
few,TRBV11-2,TRBJ1-1,NA,TGTGCCAGCAGTCGGAGCGGGCTTAACACTGAAGCTTTCTTT,CASSRSGLNTEAFF
NA,TRBV10-3,TRBJ2-2,TRBD2,TGTGCCATCATGGGGCAGGCTAGCGGGGGGGCCGCGAGCACCGGGGAGCTGTTTTTT,CAIMGQASGGAASTGELFF
few,TRBV6-5,TRBJ2-3,TRBD2,TGTGCCAGCAGCCGGGAGGCTGTTACGCAGTATTTT,CASSREAVTQYF
few,TRBV6-4,TRBJ2-2,NA,TGTGCCAGCAGTGACTCGGGGACTTCGAACACCGGGGAGCTGTTTTTT,CASSDSGTSNTGELFF
NA,TRBV19,TRBJ1-3,NA,TGTGCCAGTAGTGGTCAGTCTTCTGGAAACACCATATATTTT,CASSGQSSGNTIYF
once,TRBV9,TRBJ2-1,TRBD2,TGTGCCAGCAGCGTATCCACCCCTCACACTAGCGGGAGTATCTACAATGAGCAGTTCTTC,CASSVSTPHTSGSIYNEQFF
NA,TRBV19,TRBJ2-1,NA,TGTGCCAGTAGTTGGTCCCAGGAGGGCAATGAGCAGTTCTTC,CASSWSQEGNEQFF